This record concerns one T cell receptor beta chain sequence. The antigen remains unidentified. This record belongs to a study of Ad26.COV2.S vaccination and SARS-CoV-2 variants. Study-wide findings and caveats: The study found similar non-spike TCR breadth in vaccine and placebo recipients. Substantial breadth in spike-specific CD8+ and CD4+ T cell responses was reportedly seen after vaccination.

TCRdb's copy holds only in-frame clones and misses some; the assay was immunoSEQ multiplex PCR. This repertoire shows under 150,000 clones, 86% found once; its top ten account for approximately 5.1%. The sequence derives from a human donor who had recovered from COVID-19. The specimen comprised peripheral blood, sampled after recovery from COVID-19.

The CDR3 spells CASRWWGLNSPLHF. The DNA for the CDR3 is TGTGCCAGCAGATGGTGGGGGCTAAACTCACCCCTCCACTTT. This rearrangement joins TRBV2 to TRBJ1-6; TRBD1 might be the D (6 bases). Germline V gene sequence: CDR1 SNHLY, CDR2 FYNNEI. This CDR3 contains 14 residues. The V gene lost 6 bases and the J gene lost 10 bases, with 16 bases spanning the gap.